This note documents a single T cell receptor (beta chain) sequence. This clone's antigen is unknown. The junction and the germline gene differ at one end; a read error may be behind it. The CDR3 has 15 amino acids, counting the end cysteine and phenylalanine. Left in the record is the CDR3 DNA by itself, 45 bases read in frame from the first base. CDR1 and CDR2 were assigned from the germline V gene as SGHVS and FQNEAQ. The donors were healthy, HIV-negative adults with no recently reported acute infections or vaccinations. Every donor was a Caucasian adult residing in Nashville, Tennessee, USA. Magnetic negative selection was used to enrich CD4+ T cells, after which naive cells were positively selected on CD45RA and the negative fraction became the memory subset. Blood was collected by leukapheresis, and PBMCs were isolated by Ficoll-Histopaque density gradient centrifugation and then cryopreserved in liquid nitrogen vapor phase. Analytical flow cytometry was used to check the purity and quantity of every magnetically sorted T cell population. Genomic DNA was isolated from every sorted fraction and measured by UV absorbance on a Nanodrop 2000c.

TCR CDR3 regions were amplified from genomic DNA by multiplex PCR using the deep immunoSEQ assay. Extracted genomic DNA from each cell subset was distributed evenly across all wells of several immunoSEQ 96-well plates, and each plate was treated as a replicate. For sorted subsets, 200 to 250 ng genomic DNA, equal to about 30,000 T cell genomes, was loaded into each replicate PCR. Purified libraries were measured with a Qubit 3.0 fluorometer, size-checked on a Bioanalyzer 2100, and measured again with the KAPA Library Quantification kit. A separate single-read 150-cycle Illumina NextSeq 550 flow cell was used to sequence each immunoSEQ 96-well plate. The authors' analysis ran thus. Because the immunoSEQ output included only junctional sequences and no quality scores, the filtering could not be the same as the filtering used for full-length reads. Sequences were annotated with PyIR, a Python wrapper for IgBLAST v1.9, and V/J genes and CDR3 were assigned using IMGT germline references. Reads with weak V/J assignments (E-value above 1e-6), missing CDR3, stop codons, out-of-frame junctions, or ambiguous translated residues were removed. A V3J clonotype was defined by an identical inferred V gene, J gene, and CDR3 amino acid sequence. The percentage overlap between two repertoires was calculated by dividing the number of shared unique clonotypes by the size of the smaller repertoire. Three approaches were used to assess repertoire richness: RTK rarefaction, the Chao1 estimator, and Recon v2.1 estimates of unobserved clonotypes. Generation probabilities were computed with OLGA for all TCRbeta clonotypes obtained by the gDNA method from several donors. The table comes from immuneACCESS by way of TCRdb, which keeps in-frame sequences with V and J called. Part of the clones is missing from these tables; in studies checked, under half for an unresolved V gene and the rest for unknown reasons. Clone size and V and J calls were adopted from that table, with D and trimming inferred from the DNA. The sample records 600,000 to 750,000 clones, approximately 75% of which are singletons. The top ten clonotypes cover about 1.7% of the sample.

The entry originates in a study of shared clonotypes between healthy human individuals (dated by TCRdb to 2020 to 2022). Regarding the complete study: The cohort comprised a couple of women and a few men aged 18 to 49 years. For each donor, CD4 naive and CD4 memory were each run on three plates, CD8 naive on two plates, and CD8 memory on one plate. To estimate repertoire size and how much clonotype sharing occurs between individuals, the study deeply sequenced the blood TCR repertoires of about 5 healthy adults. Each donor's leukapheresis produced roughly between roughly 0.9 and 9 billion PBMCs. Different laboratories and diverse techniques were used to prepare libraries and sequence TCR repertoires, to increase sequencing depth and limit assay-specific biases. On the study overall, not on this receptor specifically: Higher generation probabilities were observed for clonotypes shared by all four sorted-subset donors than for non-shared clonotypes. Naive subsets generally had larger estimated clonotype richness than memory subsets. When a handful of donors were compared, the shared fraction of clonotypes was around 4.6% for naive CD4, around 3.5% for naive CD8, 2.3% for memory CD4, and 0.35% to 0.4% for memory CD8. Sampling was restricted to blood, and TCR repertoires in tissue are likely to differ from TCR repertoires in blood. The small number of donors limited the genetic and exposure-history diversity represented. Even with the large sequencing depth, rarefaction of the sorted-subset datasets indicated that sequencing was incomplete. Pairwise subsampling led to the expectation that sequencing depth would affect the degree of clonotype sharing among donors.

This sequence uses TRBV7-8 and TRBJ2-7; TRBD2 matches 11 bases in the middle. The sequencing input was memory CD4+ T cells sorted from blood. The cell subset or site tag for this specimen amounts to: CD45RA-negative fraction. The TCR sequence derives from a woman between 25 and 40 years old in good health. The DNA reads TGTGCCAGCAGCTTAGGGATAGGGACTAGCGGTCCCCCGGAGTTC. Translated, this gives CASSLGIGTSGPPEF.